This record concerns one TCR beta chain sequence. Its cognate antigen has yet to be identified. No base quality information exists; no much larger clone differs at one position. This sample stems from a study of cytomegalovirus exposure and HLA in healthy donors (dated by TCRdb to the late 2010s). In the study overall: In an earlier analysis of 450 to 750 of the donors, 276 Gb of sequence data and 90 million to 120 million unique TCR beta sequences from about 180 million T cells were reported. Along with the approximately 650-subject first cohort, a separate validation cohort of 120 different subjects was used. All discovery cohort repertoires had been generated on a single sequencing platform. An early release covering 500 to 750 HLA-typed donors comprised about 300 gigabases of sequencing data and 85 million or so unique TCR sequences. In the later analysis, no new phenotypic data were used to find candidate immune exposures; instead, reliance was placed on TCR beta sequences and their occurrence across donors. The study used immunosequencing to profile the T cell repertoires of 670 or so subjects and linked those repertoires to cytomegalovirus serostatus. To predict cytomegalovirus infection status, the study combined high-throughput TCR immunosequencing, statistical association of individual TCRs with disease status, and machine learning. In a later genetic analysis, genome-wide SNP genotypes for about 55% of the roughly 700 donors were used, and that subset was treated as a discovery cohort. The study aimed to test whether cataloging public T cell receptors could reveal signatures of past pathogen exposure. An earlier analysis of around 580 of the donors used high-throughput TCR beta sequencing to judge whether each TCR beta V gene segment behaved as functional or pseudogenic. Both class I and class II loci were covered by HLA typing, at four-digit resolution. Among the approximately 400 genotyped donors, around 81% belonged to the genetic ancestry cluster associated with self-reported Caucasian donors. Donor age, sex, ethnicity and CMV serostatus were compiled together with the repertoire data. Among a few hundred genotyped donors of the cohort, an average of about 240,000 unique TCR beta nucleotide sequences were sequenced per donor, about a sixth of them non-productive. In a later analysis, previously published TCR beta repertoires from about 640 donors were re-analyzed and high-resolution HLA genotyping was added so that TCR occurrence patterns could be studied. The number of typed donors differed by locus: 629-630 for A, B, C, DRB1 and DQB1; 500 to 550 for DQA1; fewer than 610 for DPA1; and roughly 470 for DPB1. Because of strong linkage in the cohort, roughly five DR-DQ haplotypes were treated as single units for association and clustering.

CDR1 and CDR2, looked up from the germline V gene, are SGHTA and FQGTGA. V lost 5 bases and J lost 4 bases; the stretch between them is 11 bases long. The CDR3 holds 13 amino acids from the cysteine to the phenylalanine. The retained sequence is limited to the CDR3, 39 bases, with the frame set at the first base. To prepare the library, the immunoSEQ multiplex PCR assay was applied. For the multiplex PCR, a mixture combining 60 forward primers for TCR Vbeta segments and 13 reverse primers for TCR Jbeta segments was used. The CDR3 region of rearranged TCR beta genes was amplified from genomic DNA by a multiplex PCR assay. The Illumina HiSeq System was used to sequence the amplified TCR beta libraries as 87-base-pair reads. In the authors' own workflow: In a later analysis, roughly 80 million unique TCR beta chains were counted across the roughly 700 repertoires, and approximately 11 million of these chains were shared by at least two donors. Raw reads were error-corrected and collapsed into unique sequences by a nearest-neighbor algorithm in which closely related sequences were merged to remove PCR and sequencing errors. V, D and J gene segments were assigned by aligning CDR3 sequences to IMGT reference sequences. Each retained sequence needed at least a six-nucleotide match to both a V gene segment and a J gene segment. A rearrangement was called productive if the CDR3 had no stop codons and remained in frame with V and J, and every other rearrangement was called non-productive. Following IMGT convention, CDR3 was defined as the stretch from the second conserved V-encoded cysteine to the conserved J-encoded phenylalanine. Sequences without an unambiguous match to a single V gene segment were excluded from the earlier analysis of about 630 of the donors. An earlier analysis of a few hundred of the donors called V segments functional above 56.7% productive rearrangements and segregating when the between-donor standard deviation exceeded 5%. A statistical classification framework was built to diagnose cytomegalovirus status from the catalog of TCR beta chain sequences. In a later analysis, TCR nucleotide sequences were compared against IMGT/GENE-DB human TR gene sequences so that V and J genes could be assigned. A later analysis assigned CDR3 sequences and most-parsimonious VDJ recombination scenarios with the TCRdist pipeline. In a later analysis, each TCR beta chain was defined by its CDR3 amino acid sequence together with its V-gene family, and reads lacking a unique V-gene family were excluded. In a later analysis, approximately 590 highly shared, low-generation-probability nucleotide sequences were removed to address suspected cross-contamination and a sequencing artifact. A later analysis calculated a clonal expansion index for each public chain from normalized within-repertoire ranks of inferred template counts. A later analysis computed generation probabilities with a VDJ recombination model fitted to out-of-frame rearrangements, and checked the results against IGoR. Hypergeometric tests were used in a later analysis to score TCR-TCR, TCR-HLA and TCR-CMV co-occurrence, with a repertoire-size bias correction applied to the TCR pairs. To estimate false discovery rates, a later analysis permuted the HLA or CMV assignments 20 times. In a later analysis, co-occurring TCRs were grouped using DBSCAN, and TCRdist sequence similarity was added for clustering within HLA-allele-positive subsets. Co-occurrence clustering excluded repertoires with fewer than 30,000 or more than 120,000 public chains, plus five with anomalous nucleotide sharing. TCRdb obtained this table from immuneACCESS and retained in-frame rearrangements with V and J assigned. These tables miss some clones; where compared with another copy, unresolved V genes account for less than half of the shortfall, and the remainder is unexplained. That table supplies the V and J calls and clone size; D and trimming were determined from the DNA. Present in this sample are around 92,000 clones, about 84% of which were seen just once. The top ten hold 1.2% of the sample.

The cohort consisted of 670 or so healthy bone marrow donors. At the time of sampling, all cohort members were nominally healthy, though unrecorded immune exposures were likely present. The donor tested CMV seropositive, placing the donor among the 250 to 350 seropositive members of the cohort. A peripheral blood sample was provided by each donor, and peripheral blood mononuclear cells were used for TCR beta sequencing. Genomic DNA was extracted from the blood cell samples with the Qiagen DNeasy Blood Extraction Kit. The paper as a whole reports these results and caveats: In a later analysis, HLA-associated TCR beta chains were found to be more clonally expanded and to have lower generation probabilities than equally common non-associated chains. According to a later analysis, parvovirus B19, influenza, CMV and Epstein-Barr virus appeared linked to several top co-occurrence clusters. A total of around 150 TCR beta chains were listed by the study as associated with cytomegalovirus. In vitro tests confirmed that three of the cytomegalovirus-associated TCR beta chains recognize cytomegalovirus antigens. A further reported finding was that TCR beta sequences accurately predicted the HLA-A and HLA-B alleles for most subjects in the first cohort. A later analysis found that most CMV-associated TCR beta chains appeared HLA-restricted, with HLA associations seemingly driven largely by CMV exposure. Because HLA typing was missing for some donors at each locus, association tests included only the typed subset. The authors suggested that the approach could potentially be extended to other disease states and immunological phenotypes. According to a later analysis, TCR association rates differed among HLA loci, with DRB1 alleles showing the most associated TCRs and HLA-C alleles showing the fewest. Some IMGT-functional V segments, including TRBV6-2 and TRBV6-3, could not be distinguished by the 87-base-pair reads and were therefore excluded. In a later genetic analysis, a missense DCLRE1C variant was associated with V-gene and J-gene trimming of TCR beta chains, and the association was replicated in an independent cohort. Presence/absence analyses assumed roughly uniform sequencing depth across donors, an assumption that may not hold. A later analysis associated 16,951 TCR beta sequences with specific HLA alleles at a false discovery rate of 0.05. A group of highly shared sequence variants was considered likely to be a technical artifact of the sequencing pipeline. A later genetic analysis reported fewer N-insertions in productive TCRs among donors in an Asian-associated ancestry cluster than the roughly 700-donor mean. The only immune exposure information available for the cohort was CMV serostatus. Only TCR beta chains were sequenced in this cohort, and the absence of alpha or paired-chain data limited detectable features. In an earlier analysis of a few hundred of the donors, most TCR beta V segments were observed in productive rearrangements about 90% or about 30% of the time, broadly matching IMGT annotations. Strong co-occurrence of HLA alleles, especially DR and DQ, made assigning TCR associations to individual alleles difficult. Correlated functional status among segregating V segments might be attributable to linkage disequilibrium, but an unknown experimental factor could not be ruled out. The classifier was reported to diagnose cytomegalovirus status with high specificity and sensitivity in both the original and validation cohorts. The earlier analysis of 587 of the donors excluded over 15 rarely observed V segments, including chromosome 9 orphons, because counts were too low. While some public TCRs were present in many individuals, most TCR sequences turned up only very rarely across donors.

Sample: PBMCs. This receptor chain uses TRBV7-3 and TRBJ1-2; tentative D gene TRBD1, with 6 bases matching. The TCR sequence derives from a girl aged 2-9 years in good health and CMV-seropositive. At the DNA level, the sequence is TGTGCCAGCAGCCGGGGGGGCGGCTATGGCTACACCTTC. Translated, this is CASSRGGGYGYTF.